This TCR beta chain was sequenced in a study of cytomegalovirus exposure and HLA in healthy donors. Germline values: CDR1 SGHNT, CDR2 YENEEA. This CDR3 is 15 amino acids long. V lost 4 bases and J 0 bases, leaving 10 bases between the germline ends. Study-level points and caveats: When analyzed later, the rates of TCR association showed variation by HLA locus, with DRB1 the most and HLA-C the fewest.

Primers for the PCR totalled 60 Vbeta and 13 Jbeta. TCRdb's copy holds only in-frame clones and misses some; the assay was immunoSEQ multiplex PCR. The sample carries approximately 76,000 clones, 63% recorded once. As concerns this clone: Its target is not known.

Sequenced input: PBMCs. V gene TRBV11-3 combines with J gene TRBJ2-1; possibly TRBD1 for D (6 bases). This clonotype was sampled from a man younger than 40 in good health and CMV-seropositive. The CDR3 loop is CASSSEGGSYNEQFF. In DNA form, the CDR3 reads TGTGCCAGCAGCTCAGAAGGGGGCTCCTACAATGAGCAGTTCTTC.